Following are 24 T cell receptor beta chains from one sample sequenced in a study of metastatic and nonmetastatic thyroid tumors. TCRdb reanalyzed the PCR reads with MiXCR. The table records around 35,000 clones, over 15% of them present only once. Treatment of any kind had been given to no patient before thyroid surgery. Sequenced input: blood. The receptors were sampled from a female donor with papillary thyroid cancer or a benign thyroid nodule (not recorded which). Some clones in this sample may be carry-over from other donors' samples.

This clone was picked up many times. V gene TRBV5-4 combines with J gene TRBJ2-7, with 10 bases aligning to TRBD2. The junction had 7 bases not matched to a gene; V was cut back by 4 bases and J by 0 bases. The CDR3 totals 16 residues. Germline CDR1 and CDR2: SGHNT and YYREEE (reference sequence). The CDR3, as DNA: TGTGCCAGCAGCATCGGACTAGCGGAGACCTCCTACGAGCAGTACTTC. Translated: CASSIGLAETSYEQYF.

This clone was seen ten or more times. This chain uses TRBV11-2 with TRBJ2-7; a possible D gene is TRBD1 (5 bases). The CDR3 is 13 amino acids. The germline V and J ends were trimmed by 5 bases and 2 bases, with 10 bases remaining between them. Germline lookup yields CDR1 SGHAT and CDR2 FQNNGV. The CDR3 region is CASSIGAPYEQYF. The DNA of the CDR3 is TGTGCCAGCAGCATAGGGGCCCCCTACGAGCAGTACTTC.

This clone has ten or more counts. This rearrangement joins TRBV9 to TRBJ2-1; possible D gene TRBD2, 6 bases. V was shortened by 3 bases and J by 1 base, with 14 bases between the two germline ends. This CDR3 contains 16 residues. Germline V gene data show CDR1 as SGDLS and CDR2 as YYNGEE. CDR3 sequence reads: CASSAPGTGSYNEQFF. In DNA form, the CDR3 reads TGTGCCAGCAGCGCCCCCGGGACTGGATCCTACAATGAGCAGTTCTTC.

The V and J genes are TRBV12-2 and TRBJ2-3; the DNA was not compared with TRBD2, the D call given in the table. TRBV12-2 is designated a pseudogene. CDR3 length: 18 amino acids. The CDR3: CASTSFLRSGGGTDTQYF. CDR3 coding DNA: TGTGCCAGCACCAGCTTTTTGCGTAGCGGGGGGGGCACAGATACGCAGTATTTT.

The rearrangement links TRBV6-1 to TRBJ1-6, with no clear D. With 6 bases removed from V and 7 bases from J, the gap between germline ends came to 10 bases. This CDR3 region has 13 residues. Germline loops: CDR1 MNHNS, CDR2 SASEGT. CDR3 in DNA: TGTGCCAGCAGCGCCGTCCAAAATTCACCCCTCCACTTT. Protein product: CASSAVQNSPLHF.

In its sample, this clone was seen a few times. In DNA form, the CDR3 reads TGTGCCAGTAGTATTGGGTGGAATACTGAAGCTTTCTTT. Its translation is CASSIGWNTEAFF. The chain has TRBV19 and TRBJ1-1; no clear D. Germline CDR1 reads LNHDA; CDR2 reads SQIVND (reference sequence). V was cut by 3 bases and J by 5 bases, with 10 bases left in between. The CDR3 runs 13 residues. Drawing the rest from reference TRBV19 and TRBJ1-1, the complete variable domain is DGGITQSPKYLFRKEGQNVTLSCEQNLNHDAMYWYRQDPGQGLRLIYYSQIVNDFQKGDIAEGYSVSREKKESFPLTVTSAQKNPTAFYLCASSIGWNTEAFFGQGTRLTVV.

This clone was observed at least ten times. The chain combines TRBV27 with TRBJ1-4; 9 nucleotides align to TRBD1. This CDR3 is 15 amino acids long. The V gene's germline CDR1 is MNHEY and CDR2 SMNVEV (reference sequence). After removal of 5 bases from V and 7 bases from J, the junction contained 8 bases not matched to a gene. CDR3 bases: TGTGCCAGCAGTATCCTGGGACAGGGAAGTGAAAAACTGTTTTTT. It specifies CASSILGQGSEKLFF.

At least ten counts were recorded for this clone. This chain links TRBV28 with TRBJ2-6; D is uncertain. Germline V gene lookup returns CDR1 MDHEN and CDR2 SYDVKM. This CDR3 is 15 amino acids long. Trimming removed 3 bases at V and 4 bases at J, with 10 bases between. CDR3 sequence (DNA): TGTGCCAGCAGTTTTCCCCGGATCGGGGCCAACGTCCTGACTTTC. Amino acids: CASSFPRIGANVLTF.

This clone was seen many times. The rearrangement joins TRBV2 to TRBJ1-2, with D possibly matching TRBD1 (5 bases). This CDR3 has 15 amino acids. From germline, CDR1 is SNHLY and CDR2 FYNNEI. V dropped 7 bases and J dropped 5 bases, with 20 bases sitting between them. Here the CDR3 reads CASIIPGQKSYGYTF. For the CDR3, the DNA is TGTGCCAGCATTATCCCCGGACAAAAATCGTATGGCTACACCTTC.

This clone was recorded a few times. It may be a read error: a sequence one base away is much more abundant. The chain couples TRBV3-1 to TRBJ2-1, with 12 bases aligning to TRBD2. This CDR3 is built from 15 residues. In germline, CDR1 is LGHDT, CDR2 YNNKEL (reference sequence). The CDR3 nucleotides are TGTGCCAGCAGCCAGGGACTAGCGGGCTACAATGGGCAGTTCTTC. Protein: CASSQGLAGYNGQFF.

By share, this clone counts as medium-sized. The V gene is TRBV27, the J gene TRBJ2-7, with 10 bases identical to TRBD1. This CDR3 region has 15 residues. In germline, CDR1 is MNHEY, CDR2 SMNVEV (reference sequence). The trim removed 5 bases at V and 4 bases at J, leaving 8 bases unmatched. The CDR3 is CASSPLGQGWYEQYF. The CDR3, as DNA: TGTGCCAGCAGTCCCCTGGGACAGGGGTGGTACGAGCAGTACTTC.

The table lists this clone with many counts. The chain joins TRBV20-1 to TRBJ2-1; D is possibly TRBD2 (5 bases). In germline, CDR1 is DFQATT, CDR2 SNEGSKA (reference sequence). The CDR3 is made up of 13 amino acids. Between the trimmed V and J ends, which lost 1 base and 6 bases, there was a span of 10 bases. CDR3 nucleotides: TGCAGTGCTAGAGTCCTAGCAGGCAATGAGCAGTTCTTC. It codes for CSARVLAGNEQFF.

This clone showed up many times. The J gene is TRBJ2-7, the V gene TRBV18; 10 nucleotides agree with TRBD1. The germline V gene has CDR1 KGHSH and CDR2 LQKENI. The J segment lost 3 bases and the V segment lost 4 bases, leaving 0 bases of the junction unmatched. This CDR3 has 13 residues. The CDR3 DNA follows: TGTGCCAGCTCACGGGACAGGGGCTACGAGCAGTACTTC. Its translation is CASSRDRGYEQYF.

This clone was recorded at least ten times. This sequence joins TRBV2 and TRBJ2-7; D possibly corresponds to TRBD1 (6 bases). Looked up from germline, CDR1 is SNHLY and CDR2 is FYNNEI. V lost 10 bases, J lost 4 bases, and 14 bases lay in between. The CDR3 consists of 12 residues. The CDR3 loop is CATTERGYEQYF. CDR3 nucleotides: TGTGCCACCACCGAGAGGGGGTACGAGCAGTACTTC.

This clone was seen ten or more times. This sequence joins TRBV5-1 and TRBJ2-1, with 8 bases fitting TRBD2. Germline CDR1 SGHRS, CDR2 YFSETQ. This CDR3 contains 16 residues. J was trimmed by 2 bases and V by 1 base; bases with no gene match: 5. CDR3 in amino acids: CASSLPQREPYNEQFF. CDR3 DNA: TGCGCCAGCAGCTTGCCCCAGCGGGAGCCCTACAATGAGCAGTTCTTC.

This rearrangement joins TRBV7-3 to TRBJ2-3; D is undetermined. This CDR3 is 15 amino acids long. Germline CDR1 and CDR2: SGHTA and FQGTGA. The V end was cut by 1 base, the J end by 0 bases, with 8 bases between. The CDR3 sequence: CASSLMPGSTDTQYF. Here the CDR3 DNA reads TGTGCCAGCAGCTTAATGCCAGGAAGCACAGATACGCAGTATTTT.

This clone was seen a handful of times. Being one base from a much bigger clone, this may be a read error. The chain carries TRBV28 and TRBJ1-3, with a possible D match to TRBD1 (5 bases). Trimming left V 4 bases short and J 6 bases short, with 16 bases between. CDR3 size: 15 residues. Germline V gives CDR1 MDHEN, CDR2 SYDVKM. CDR3 in DNA: TGTGCCAGCAGTTCCGCAGGGTCCTCCGTAAACACCATATATTTT. This gives the protein CASSSAGSSVNTIYF. The full variable domain, in which reference TRBV28 and TRBJ1-3 provide the parts outside the CDR3, is DVKVTQSSRYLVKRTGEKVFLECVQDMDHENMFWYRQDPGLGLRLIYFSYDVKMKEKGDIPEGYSVSREKKERFSLILESASTNQTSMYLCASSSAGSSVNTIYFGEGSWLTVV.

The table lists this clone with a few counts. The chain employs TRBV6-1 and TRBJ2-1, with 8 bases identical to TRBD2. Per the germline V gene, CDR1 is MNHNS and CDR2 is SASEGT. This CDR3 spans 16 amino acids. With 5 bases clipped from V and 5 bases from J, the junction kept 11 bases outside the gene matches. CDR3 in amino acids: CASSPTGLACHNEQFF. For the CDR3, the DNA is TGTGCCAGCAGTCCGACCGGACTAGCTTGCCACAATGAGCAGTTCTTC.

This clone was counted many times. V gene TRBV20-1 combines with J gene TRBJ2-5; 7 positions agree with TRBD2. CDR1 DFQATT and CDR2 SNEGSKA come from the germline V gene (reference sequence). This CDR3 comprises 16 residues. V was clipped by 2 bases and J by 3 bases; unmatched bases: 12. The CDR3 DNA sequence: TGCAGTGCTAGATCGGAGCAGGGAGGGCCGGAAGAGACCCAGTACTTC. It is translated as CSARSEQGGPEETQYF.

This clone was seen a handful of times. This chain joins TRBV2 and TRBJ2-7, with 12 bases aligning to TRBD2. Germline CDR1 is SNHLY and CDR2 is FYNNEI. There are 15 residues in the CDR3. Germline trimming cut 6 bases from V and 7 bases from J; bases unmatched to any gene: 10. CDR3 sequence (DNA): TGTGCCAGCAGCTTACTACTAGCGGGAGGTGTGGAGCAGTACTTC. It yields the protein CASSLLLAGGVEQYF.

The rearrangement joins TRBV20-1 to TRBJ2-1; 11 bases align to TRBD2. The CDR3 is 15 amino acids. V shed 8 bases and J 9 bases; nucleotides not matched to a gene: 15. Germline assignment: CDR1 DFQATT and CDR2 SNEGSKA (reference sequence). CDR3 nucleotides: TGCAGTTGGACTAGCGGGTTGGGAGGTTTTGGTGAGCAGTTCTTC. This gives the protein CSWTSGLGGFGEQFF.

In its sample, this clone was seen many times. The CDR3 bases are TGCGCCAGCAGCTTCGTCGGGGGAACTAATGAAAAACTGTTTTTT. Its protein product is CASSFVGGTNEKLFF. This chain joins TRBV5-1 and TRBJ1-4; D is perhaps TRBD1 (5 bases). V lost 2 bases to trimming and J lost 1 base, with 9 bases between them. This CDR3 comprises 15 residues. The germline CDR1 and CDR2 sequences are SGHRS and YFSETQ.

The rearrangement joins TRBV30 to TRBJ2-7; no clear D. There are 11 residues in the CDR3. Looked up from germline, CDR1 is GTSNPN and CDR2 is SVGIG (reference sequence). Trimming shortened V by 2 bases and J by 5 bases, and 7 bases separated the two germline ends. In DNA form, the CDR3 reads TGTGCCTGGAGTAATCAGAACGAGCAGTACTTC. It yields the protein CAWSNQNEQYF.

This clone has a count of ten or more. This rearrangement joins TRBV18 to TRBJ1-6; no clear D. The CDR3 loop spans 13 amino acids. The germline V and J ends were trimmed by 2 bases and 10 bases, with 9 bases remaining between them. CDR1 KGHSH and CDR2 LQKENI come from the germline V gene. The CDR3 protein is CASSPGDRSPLHF. CDR3 coding DNA: TGTGCCAGCTCACCAGGGGATAGGTCACCCCTCCACTTT.